Below are 3 T cell receptor beta chains sequenced from a single sample in a study of early T cells in non-severe SARS-CoV-2 infection (dated by TCRdb to the early 2020s). Receptor libraries were prepared by 5' RACE. The instrument was a NextSeq 500. The public reads were reprocessed in TCRdb via fastp at Q25 and MiXCR, keeping in-frame beta chains. Records with the same CDR3 protein are collapsed into one entry carrying the most frequent genes and DNA. The sample table records approximately 23,000 distinct CDR3 sequences; more than 4% of these occur just once. In total, the top ten clones hold 10% of the sample. Source material: whole blood. The receptors derive from an adult who was a healthcare worker with PCR-confirmed SARS-CoV-2 infection or an uninfected control (not recorded which).

This clonotype came up many times. The chain joins TRBV7-9 to TRBJ2-5; TRBD1 might be the D (5 bases). Per germline, CDR1 SEHNR and CDR2 FQNEAQ (reference sequence). V lost 1 base and J lost 1, with 13 bases in between. This CDR3 has 16 amino acids. As DNA, the CDR3 is TGTGCCAGCAGCTTAGGGGCAGGGCGCATCCAAGAGACCCAGTACTTC. Its protein is CASSLGAGRIQETQYF.

This chain connects TRBV7-3 to TRBJ2-2, with D tentatively TRBD2 (6 bases). The V and J ends lost 6 bases and 5 bases respectively, with 10 bases between them. The CDR3 length is 13 residues. Germline-derived CDR1 and CDR2 are SGHTA and FQGTGA. CDR3 nucleotides: TGTGCCAGCAGACTCGGGGGAACCGGGGAGCTGTTTTTT. Its protein product is CASRLGGTGELFF.

There are many counts of this clonotype. The chain couples TRBV20-1 to TRBJ2-1; 10 nucleotides match TRBD2. Germline V gene sequence: CDR1 DFQATT, CDR2 SNEGSKA (reference sequence). The CDR3 extends over 14 amino acids. V lost 3 bases, J lost 4 bases, and 3 bases stayed unmatched. The CDR3: CSASLGLAYNEQFF. As DNA, the CDR3 is TGCAGTGCTAGTTTGGGACTAGCGTACAATGAGCAGTTCTTC.